The 6 T cell receptor beta chains below come from one sample, sequenced in a study of cytomegalovirus exposure and HLA in healthy donors (TCRdb year 2017). Library method: the immunoSEQ multiplex PCR assay. For the multiplex PCR, a mixture combining 60 forward primers for TCR Vbeta segments and 13 reverse primers for TCR Jbeta segments was used. TCRdb provides this immuneACCESS table in a form limited to in-frame rearrangements. Some clones are lacking; in checked studies, under half of them reflect an unresolved V gene, and why the rest are absent is not known. Recorded for this sample are 150,000 to 200,000 clones; approximately 79% of them occurred a single time. Around 6.9% of the sample belongs to the ten largest clones. The sequencing sample was made of PBMCs. The receptors here all came from a man between 35 and 55 years old in good health and CMV-seropositive.

This clone was seen a handful of times. CDR3 protein: CASSFEGSDEKLFF. CDR3 bases: TGCGCCAGCAGCTTTGAGGGTTCGGATGAAAAACTGTTTTTT. The genes are TRBV5-1 and TRBJ1-4, with D hard to call. V dropped 2 bases and J dropped 6 bases, with 11 bases sitting between them. This CDR3 spans 14 amino acids. Germline CDR1 SGHRS, CDR2 YFSETQ.

The CDR3 region has the DNA TGTGCCAGCAGCGTCAATGTTGTAGCCACAGATACGCAGTATTTT. It codes for CASSVNVVATDTQYF. The J gene is TRBJ2-3, the V gene TRBV9; the D is unclear. The germline V and J ends were trimmed by 2 bases and 2 bases, with 12 bases remaining between them. Germline values: CDR1 SGDLS, CDR2 YYNGEE. The CDR3 length is 15 residues.

The V call is TRBV21-1, the J call TRBJ2-3; the table calls TRBD2, which could not be checked here. TRBV21-1 counts as a pseudogene. The CDR3 length is 15 residues. The CDR3 DNA sequence: TGTGCCAGCAGCAAAGAAGAGCGGGGGTTAGATACGCAGTATTTT. It translates to CASSKEERGLDTQYF.

This clone came up a few times. This rearrangement joins TRBV4-1 to TRBJ1-2, with D uncertain. This CDR3 region has 15 residues. The ends were cut back, 6 bases at V and 2 bases at J, with 16 bases in the middle. Germline V lookup: CDR1 MGHRA, CDR2 YSYEKL. In DNA, the CDR3 is TGCGCCAGCAGGGCCGTAGACTCCTTGAACTATGGCTACACCTTC. Protein sequence: CASRAVDSLNYGYTF.

This clone has a handful of counts. This chain connects TRBV19 to TRBJ1-5; D gene uncertain. CDR3 length: 14 residues. The V end was cut by 3 bases, the J end by 1 base, with 7 bases between. CDR1 and CDR2 from the germline V gene are LNHDA and SQIVND (reference sequence). The chain's CDR3 is CASSISRSNQPQHF. The CDR3 nucleotides read TGTGCCAGTAGTATTTCGAGGAGCAATCAGCCCCAGCATTTT.

This clone came up a few times. This rearrangement joins TRBV6-4 to TRBJ1-6; perhaps TRBD1 as D (5 bases). The germline V gene has CDR1 MRHNA and CDR2 SNTAGT. The CDR3 runs 13 residues. Trimming took off 6 bases at V and 7 bases at J, with 10 bases between the two ends. The CDR3: CASSRAMNSPLHF. Written as DNA, the CDR3 is TGTGCCAGCAGCAGGGCAATGAATTCACCCCTCCACTTT.